Listed below are T cell receptor beta chains from one sample, sequenced in a study of CD8 T cells in ankylosing spondylitis. Using its own MiXCR run on the 5' RACE reads, TCRdb lists one record per CDR3 protein. The sample includes about 330,000 distinct CDR3 sequences, 7% to 9% of them seen just once. The sample was blood, either unsorted or a sorted T cell fraction (not recorded which). The receptor set was obtained from a male donor with ankylosing spondylitis. Both conserved end residues are part of each CDR3. The D gene is left open where the match is weak. Some rows have no size entry. The others give once, few or many, or a class for an expanded clone.

size,J,V,D,CDR3,DNA
NA,TRBJ1-2,TRBV5-4,TRBD1,CASSLSGQGIYGYTF,TGTGCCAGCAGCTTGTCGGGACAGGGGATCTATGGCTACACCTTC
NA,TRBJ2-5,TRBV14,TRBD2,CATSHFSGTQETQYF,TGTGCCACCAGCCATTTTAGCGGGACTCAAGAGACCCAGTACTTC
few,TRBJ2-1,TRBV6-1,NA,CASSPRGAERVNEQFF,TGTGCCAGCAGTCCCCGCGGGGCGGAGAGGGTAAATGAGCAGTTCTTC
few,TRBJ2-7,TRBV24-1,TRBD2,CATSDTRLAGEQYF,TGTGCCACCAGTGATACCCGACTAGCGGGCGAGCAGTACTTC
NA,TRBJ2-5,TRBV7-2,TRBD2,CASSPQTREGQETQYF,TGTGCCAGCAGTCCCCAGACCCGGGAGGGCCAAGAGACCCAGTACTTC
NA,TRBJ2-6,TRBV5-1,NA,CASSLAATSGANVLTF,TGCGCCAGCAGCTTGGCCGCTACCTCTGGGGCCAACGTCCTGACTTTC
many,TRBJ2-2,TRBV27,NA,CASSLSNPNTGELFF,TGTGCCAGCAGTTTATCGAATCCGAACACCGGGGAGCTGTTTTTT
NA,TRBJ2-3,TRBV18,NA,CASSPVGESTDTQYF,TGTGCCAGCTCACCAGTCGGGGAAAGCACAGATACGCAGTATTTT
few,TRBJ2-7,TRBV7-9,TRBD2,CASTRGGGGNYEQYF,TGTGCCAGCACCCGGGGCGGGGGAGGTAACTACGAGCAGTACTTC
few,TRBJ2-7,TRBV19,TRBD1,CASSTPGQGRYEQYF,TGTGCCAGTAGTACTCCGGGACAGGGGCGCTACGAGCAGTACTTC
few,TRBJ1-5,TRBV6-1,NA,CASRRTGYQPQHF,TGTGCCAGCAGACGTACAGGGTATCAGCCCCAGCATTTT
NA,TRBJ2-7,TRBV6-1,TRBD2,CASSTLGLAGSYEQYF,TGTGCCAGCAGTACCCTGGGACTAGCGGGGAGCTACGAGCAGTACTTC
NA,TRBJ1-1,TRBV20-1,TRBD1,CSARGYRGRTEAFF,TGCAGTGCTAGGGGGTACAGGGGGCGGACTGAAGCTTTCTTT
NA,TRBJ2-1,TRBV4-1,TRBD2,CASSQASGSRNEQFF,TGCGCCAGCAGCCAAGCTAGCGGGAGTAGGAATGAGCAGTTCTTC